The rows below give T cell receptor beta chains drawn from one sample of a study of identical twins. MiXCR, applied by TCRdb to the 5' RACE reads, yields one record per CDR3 protein. The sample contains 1.5 million or so distinct CDR3 sequences, under 35% of which appear only once. Sequences were obtained from cord blood. The source is a newborn girl in good health. Both conserved end residues are part of each CDR3. The D gene is left open where the match is weak. Clone size, where shown, is once, few, many, or a class for clones that have expanded.

d_call j_call clone_size v_call cdr3_aa cdr3_nt
TRBD1 TRBJ2-7 many TRBV7-9 CASSRDRGSPYEQYF TGTGCCAGCAGCCGGGACAGGGGTTCTCCCTACGAGCAGTACTTC
. TRBJ1-4 few TRBV10-3 CAISESREKLFF TGTGCCATCAGTGAGTCCCGGGAAAAACTGTTTTTT
TRBD1 TRBJ1-2 few TRBV7-9 CASSPGQQRGYTF TGTGCCAGCAGCCCGGGACAGCAACGGGGCTACACCTTC
TRBD2 TRBJ2-7 . TRBV28 CASSLTTSGNYEQYF TGTGCCAGCAGTTTAACGACTAGCGGAAACTACGAGCAGTACTTC
. TRBJ2-2 few TRBV7-9 CASSLERLTNTGELFF TGTGCCAGCAGCCTAGAGAGGCTGACGAACACCGGGGAGCTGTTTTTT
. TRBJ2-1 . TRBV4-1 CASSQEGAGSSYNEQFF TGCGCCAGCAGCCAAGAAGGGGCGGGGAGCTCCTACAATGAGCAGTTCTTC
. TRBJ1-4 . TRBV7-6 CASSPRGHNEKLFF TGTGCCAGCAGCCCGAGGGGTCATAATGAAAAACTGTTTTTT
. TRBJ2-5 . TRBV5-1 CASSLEGRRKETQYF TGCGCCAGCAGCTTGGAAGGCAGAAGGAAGGAGACCCAGTACTTC
TRBD1 TRBJ1-1 . TRBV20-1 CSAQGGGGDTEAFF TGCAGTGCCCAAGGGGGCGGGGGCGACACTGAAGCTTTCTTT
TRBD1 TRBJ1-1 . TRBV27 CASSLNPRDRGEAFF TGTGCCAGCAGTCTTAACCCTAGGGACAGGGGAGAAGCTTTCTTT
TRBD1 TRBJ1-4 . TRBV7-9 CASSLAQGADEKLFF TGTGCCAGCAGCTTAGCGCAGGGGGCAGATGAAAAACTGTTTTTT
. TRBJ1-6 few TRBV6-1 CASTNPTDGGINSPLHF TGTGCCAGCACGAACCCCACAGATGGGGGGATTAATTCACCCCTCCACTTT
TRBD2 TRBJ2-1 . TRBV20-1 CSAREGAGGYNEQFF TGCAGTGCTAGAGAAGGAGCGGGGGGGTACAATGAGCAGTTCTTC
. TRBJ2-7 few TRBV13 CASSPPGPSYNEQYF TGTGCCAGCAGCCCCCCTGGGCCCTCCTACAATGAGCAGTACTTC
. TRBJ2-1 . TRBV24-1 CATSDLSDEYNEQFF TGTGCCACCAGTGATTTATCGGACGAATACAATGAGCAGTTCTTC
. TRBJ2-3 many TRBV29-1 CSVRRTITDTQYF TGCAGCGTTCGAAGGACTATCACAGATACGCAGTATTTT
. TRBJ1-1 few TRBV11-1 CASSDGENTEAFF TGTGCCAGCAGCGACGGGGAGAACACTGAAGCTTTCTTT
. TRBJ1-2 few TRBV20-1 CSASDGYYGYTF TGCAGTGCTTCCGACGGCTACTATGGCTACACCTTC
TRBD1 TRBJ1-4 few TRBV4-1 CASRMGQGANEKLFF TGCGCCAGCAGGATGGGGCAGGGGGCTAATGAAAAACTGTTTTTT
. TRBJ2-7 few TRBV6-1 CASSSFYGDHYEQYF TGTGCCAGCAGTAGTTTTTACGGGGATCACTACGAGCAGTACTTC
. TRBJ1-1 few TRBV18 CASSRRQENTEAFF TGTGCCAGCTCACGAAGACAGGAGAACACTGAAGCTTTCTTT
TRBD1 TRBJ1-1 . TRBV20-1 CSAPRTGGTEAFF TGCAGTGCTCCAAGGACAGGGGGCACTGAAGCTTTCTTT
. TRBJ2-3 few TRBV7-7 CASSPTGTVQDTQYF TGTGCCAGCAGCCCAACAGGGACGGTCCAAGATACGCAGTATTTT
. TRBJ2-1 . TRBV29-1 CSVEPGNEQFF TGCAGCGTTGAGCCGGGCAATGAGCAGTTCTTC
TRBD1 TRBJ1-2 . TRBV5-1 CASLVGQGDGYTF TGCGCCAGCCTCGTTGGACAGGGGGACGGCTACACCTTC
. TRBJ2-2 once TRBV20-1 CSARRASVKNTGELFF TGCAGTGCTAGAAGAGCTAGCGTCAAGAACACCGGGGAGCTGTTTTTT
. TRBJ2-3 . TRBV6-5 CASSYAITDTQYF TGTGCCAGCAGTTACGCAATCACAGATACGCAGTATTTT
. TRBJ2-3 . TRBV4-2 CASSQHGRGTPTDTQYF TGTGCCAGCAGCCAACATGGCCGGGGGACACCCACAGATACGCAGTATTTT
. TRBJ2-7 few TRBV7-2 CASSLGGLSGAYEQYF TGTGCCAGCAGCTTAGGAGGTCTTAGCGGCGCCTACGAGCAGTACTTC